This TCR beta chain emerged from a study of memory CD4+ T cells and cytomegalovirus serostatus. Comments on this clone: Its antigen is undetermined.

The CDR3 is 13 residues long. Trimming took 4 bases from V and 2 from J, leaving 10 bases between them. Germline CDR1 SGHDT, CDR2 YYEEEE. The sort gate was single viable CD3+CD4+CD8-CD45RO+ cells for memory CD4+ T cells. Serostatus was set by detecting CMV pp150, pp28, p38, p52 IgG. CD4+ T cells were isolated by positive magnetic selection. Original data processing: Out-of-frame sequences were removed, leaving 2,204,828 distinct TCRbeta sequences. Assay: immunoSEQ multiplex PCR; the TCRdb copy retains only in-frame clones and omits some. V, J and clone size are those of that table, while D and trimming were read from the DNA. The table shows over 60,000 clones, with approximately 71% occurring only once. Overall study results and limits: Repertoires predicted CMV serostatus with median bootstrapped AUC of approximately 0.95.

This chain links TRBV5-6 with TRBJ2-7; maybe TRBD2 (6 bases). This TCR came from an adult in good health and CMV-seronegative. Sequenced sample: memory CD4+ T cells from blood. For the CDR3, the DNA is TGTGCCAGCAGCCGTAGACTAGCCTACGAGCAGTACTTC. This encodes CASSRRLAYEQYF. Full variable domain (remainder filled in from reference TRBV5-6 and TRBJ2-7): DAGVTQSPTHLIKTRGQQVTLRCSPKSGHDTVSWYQQALGQGPQFIFQYYEEEERQRGNFPDRFSGHQFPNYSSELNVNALLLGDSALYLCASSRRLAYEQYFGPGTRLTVT.